A selection of T cell receptor beta chains follows, all from one sample in a study of blood T cell repertoires in COVID-19. Assay used: immunoSEQ multiplex PCR; TCRdb lists only in-frame clones, some missing. The table has roughly 330,000 clones, about 83% seen once; the top ten hold under 2%. Sequencing was carried out using peripheral blood. Receptors originate from a woman between 45 and 65 years old with acute or convalescent COVID-19. CDR3s include the opening cysteine and the closing phenylalanine or tryptophan. The order of the fields is D gene, clone size, V gene, J gene, CDR3 DNA, CDR3 protein. D genes are given only for firm matches. Some rows mark clone size as missing; the rest say once, few, many or name a class of expanded clone.

.	once	TRBV19	TRBJ1-1	TGTGCCAGTAGTAGCCCAGGGGCTATGAACACTGAAGCTTTCTTT	CASSSPGAMNTEAFF
.	few	TRBV6-2/TRBV6-3	TRBJ2-2	TGTGCCAGCAGTTACTCCTGGGAGACCGGGGAGCTGTTTTTT	CASSYSWETGELFF
.	.	TRBV28	TRBJ2-4	TGTGCCAGCAGCCCCCTCGTAGTAGGGAGAGAAAACATTCAGTACTTC	CASSPLVVGRENIQYF
TRBD1	few	TRBV7-2	TRBJ1-5	TGTGCCAGCAGCTTTGGCCCAGGGGGGAATCAGCCCCAGCATTTT	CASSFGPGGNQPQHF
TRBD1	.	TRBV19	TRBJ1-1	TGTGCCAGTTCGGACAGGCTGAACACTGAAGCTTTCTTT	CASSDRLNTEAFF
TRBD1	.	TRBV5-1	TRBJ2-6	TGCGCCAGCAGCTTGCAGGGGGCTGGGGCCAACGTCCTGACTTTC	CASSLQGAGANVLTF
.	.	TRBV10-3	TRBJ2-5	TGTGCCATCAGTGAGTCGAAGGGGCAAGAGACCCAGTACTTC	CAISESKGQETQYF
TRBD1	.	TRBV5-6	TRBJ2-7	TGTGCCAGCGGTAGGGACAGGGGTCTATACGAGCAGTACTTC	CASGRDRGLYEQYF
TRBD1	.	TRBV27	TRBJ2-6	TGTGCCAGCAGTAACAGACAGGGGATCCCTCTCTCTGGGGCCAACGTCCTGACTTTC	CASSNRQGIPLSGANVLTF
TRBD1	.	TRBV3-1/TRBV3-2	TRBJ1-5	TGTGCCAGCAGCCAATCCAGGACAGGGAATCAGCCCCAGCATTTT	CASSQSRTGNQPQHF